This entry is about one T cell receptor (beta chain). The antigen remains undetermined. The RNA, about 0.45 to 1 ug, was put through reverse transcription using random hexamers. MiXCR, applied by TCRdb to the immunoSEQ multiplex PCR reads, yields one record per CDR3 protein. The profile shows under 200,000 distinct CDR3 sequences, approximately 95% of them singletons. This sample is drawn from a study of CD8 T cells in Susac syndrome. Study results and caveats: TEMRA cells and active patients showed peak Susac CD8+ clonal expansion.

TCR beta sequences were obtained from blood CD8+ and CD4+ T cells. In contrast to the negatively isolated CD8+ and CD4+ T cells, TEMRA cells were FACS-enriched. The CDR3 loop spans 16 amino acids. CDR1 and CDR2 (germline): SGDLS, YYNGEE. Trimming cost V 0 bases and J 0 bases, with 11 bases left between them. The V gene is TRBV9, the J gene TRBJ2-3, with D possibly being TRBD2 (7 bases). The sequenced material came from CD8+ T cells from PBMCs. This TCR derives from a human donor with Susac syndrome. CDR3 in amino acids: CASSVERDMSTDTQYF. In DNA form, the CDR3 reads TGTGCCAGCAGCGTAGAGCGGGACATGAGCACAGATACGCAGTATTTT.